This is a list of T cell receptor beta chains from one sample in a study of cytomegalovirus exposure and HLA in healthy donors. Produced via immunoSEQ multiplex PCR; TCRdb's table is partial and in-frame only. Of about 140,000 clones listed, around 70% are singletons. Sequenced sample: PBMCs. These receptors originate from a woman in her twenties or thirties in good health and CMV-seronegative. Both conserved end residues are part of each CDR3. The D gene is left open where the match is weak. Some rows have no size entry. The others give once, few or many, or a class for an expanded clone.

size	V	J	D	length	DNA	CDR3
NA	TRBV18	TRBJ2-1	NA	15	TGTGCCAGCTCACCTACGGGGTCCGTTGGCAATGAGCAGTTCTTC	CASSPTGSVGNEQFF
NA	TRBV2	TRBJ2-3	TRBD2	15	TGTGCCAGCAGTGGACTAGCGGGGGGGGGAGATACGCAGTATTTT	CASSGLAGGGDTQYF
once	TRBV6-1	TRBJ1-6	TRBD1	14	TGTGCCAGCTCTCGGGACAGTAATAATTCACCCCTCCACTTT	CASSRDSNNSPLHF
few	TRBV10-3	TRBJ2-7	NA	14	TGTGCCATCAGCCCTTACGGACAGTCCAGCGAGCAGTACTTC	CAISPYGQSSEQYF
NA	TRBV5-6	TRBJ1-4	NA	12	TGTGCCAGCAGCTTGTATGAGGAAAAACTGTTTTTT	CASSLYEEKLFF
NA	TRBV9	TRBJ2-1	TRBD1	16	TGTGCCAGCAGCGTGAGCCAGGGGGATGGCTTCAATGAGCAGTTCTTC	CASSVSQGDGFNEQFF
many	TRBV5-4	TRBJ2-1	NA	13	TGTGCCAGCAGCCCGGAGATCGAGGTGGAGCAGTTCTTC	CASSPEIEVEQFF
NA	TRBV2	TRBJ2-7	NA	13	TGTGCCAGCAGTGGTTACAGGGGGGGGGAGCAGTACTTC	CASSGYRGGEQYF
NA	TRBV6-1	TRBJ2-7	NA	12	TGTGCCAGCCGGCGACAAACCTACGAGCAGTACTTC	CASRRQTYEQYF
NA	TRBV7-3	TRBJ2-5	NA	14	TGTGCCAGCAGCTTAAACGGGGGTGAAGAGACCCAGTACTTC	CASSLNGGEETQYF
NA	TRBV19	TRBJ2-2	NA	15	TGTGCCAGTATCCGATGGGCTGATTACACCGGGGAGCTGTTTTTT	CASIRWADYTGELFF
NA	TRBV28	TRBJ1-1	TRBD1	16	TGTGCCAGCAGTCCGACCGGGACAGGGGGAAACACTGAAGCTTTCTTT	CASSPTGTGGNTEAFF
few	TRBV6-5	TRBJ1-1	NA	14	TGTGCCAGCAGTCGGCCGCAGGCGAACACTGAAGCTTTCTTT	CASSRPQANTEAFF
NA	TRBV7-8	TRBJ1-2	TRBD1	13	TGTGCCAGCAGCCAGGACAGGGGGTATGGCTACACCTTC	CASSQDRGYGYTF
few	TRBV18	TRBJ2-4	NA	13	TGTGCCAGCTCACCAGCCCGGGAAGACATTCAGTACTTC	CASSPAREDIQYF
medium-sized	TRBV4-1	TRBJ2-7	TRBD2	15	TGCGCCAGCAGCCGATTAGCGGGAGAGATGGACGAGCAGTACTTC	CASSRLAGEMDEQYF
NA	TRBV20-1	TRBJ1-2	TRBD1	9	TGCAGTGCTCAGGTCAGGGGGGCCTTC	CSAQVRGAF
few	TRBV2	TRBJ2-7	NA	12	TGTGCCAGCAGACCTGACTACGGCGAGCAGTACTTC	CASRPDYGEQYF
NA	TRBV10-2	TRBJ1-3	NA	15	TGCGCCAGCAGTGCCATCGCGGGACCTGGAAACACCATATATTTT	CASSAIAGPGNTIYF
NA	TRBV11-2	TRBJ2-1	TRBD2	17	TGTGCCAGCAGCTTAGAGGTCGGGACTAGCGGGATTTTTGAGCAGTTCTTC	CASSLEVGTSGIFEQFF
NA	TRBV7-9	TRBJ1-2	TRBD1	12	TGTGCCAGCAGGAAAACAGGGGGAGGCTACACCTTC	CASRKTGGGYTF
NA	TRBV18	TRBJ2-2	NA	16	TGTGCCAGCTCACCACTGTTTCAGGTAGACACCGGGGAGCTGTTTTTT	CASSPLFQVDTGELFF
few	TRBV28	TRBJ1-1	NA	14	TGTGCCTCCCACCCAACAGGCGTGAACACTGAAGCTTTCTTT	CASHPTGVNTEAFF
NA	TRBV27	TRBJ1-5	TRBD1	14	TGTGCCAGCAGTTCGACAGGGGAAGGACAGCCCCAGCATTTT	CASSSTGEGQPQHF
NA	TRBV9	TRBJ2-3	TRBD2	18	TGTGCCAGCAGCCCCCCCCCTGGGAGCGGGGGGCAAACAGATACGCAGTATTTT	CASSPPPGSGGQTDTQYF
NA	TRBV7-9	TRBJ1-2	NA	15	TGTGCCAGCAGCTTAGCGCAGGGGACTAACTATGGCTACACCTTC	CASSLAQGTNYGYTF
NA	TRBV6-5	TRBJ2-1	NA	15	TGTGCCAGCAGTTACCGATACGACAGCTACAATGAGCAGTTCTTC	CASSYRYDSYNEQFF
NA	TRBV4-1	TRBJ1-2	TRBD1	15	TGCGCCAGCAGCCAAGATAGGGGACAGGGGGATGGCTACACCTTC	CASSQDRGQGDGYTF
few	TRBV27	TRBJ1-1	TRBD1	16	TGTGCCAGCAGTTTATCCGGGACAGGGGAAAGCACTGAAGCTTTCTTT	CASSLSGTGESTEAFF
NA	TRBV30	TRBJ2-2	NA	13	TGTGCCTGGAGTGGAGGGATAACCGGGGAGCTGTTTTTT	CAWSGGITGELFF
few	TRBV7-6	TRBJ2-2	TRBD1	16	TGTGCCAGCAGCTCACATGACAGGGGGCTCACCGGGGAGCTGTTTTTT	CASSSHDRGLTGELFF
few	TRBV9	TRBJ1-4	NA	14	TGTGCCAGCAGCGTAAGCCCCGCTACTGAAAAACTGTTTTTT	CASSVSPATEKLFF
NA	TRBV5-8	TRBJ2-3	TRBD2	16	TGTGCCAGCAGCCCGGGGGGGGCTGGTGACACAGATACGCAGTATTTT	CASSPGGAGDTDTQYF
NA	TRBV6-1	TRBJ1-3	NA	15	TGTGCCAGCAGTGAAAACGGGTCGGATGGAAACACCATATATTTT	CASSENGSDGNTIYF
once	TRBV18	TRBJ2-6	NA	15	TGTGCCAGCTCACCGATAGTCTCTGGGGCCAACGTCCTGACTTTC	CASSPIVSGANVLTF
NA	TRBV19	TRBJ1-2	TRBD1	15	TGTGCCAGTAGTCTTTCCGGGACAGGGAACTATGGCTACACCTTC	CASSLSGTGNYGYTF
NA	TRBV27	TRBJ1-6	TRBD1	15	TGTGCCAGCAGTCCCGCGGGACAGTATAATTCACCCCTCCACTTT	CASSPAGQYNSPLHF
NA	TRBV5-4	TRBJ2-3	TRBD1	15	TGTGCCAGCAGCTTAAGACAGGGGGCCCCGGATACGCAGTATTTT	CASSLRQGAPDTQYF
few	TRBV1	TRBJ2-1	NA	12	TGCACCAGCAGCCATGGTACGGGACAGCCGTTCTTC	CTSSHGTGQPFF
NA	TRBV6-5	TRBJ2-2	TRBD1	15	TGTGCCAGCAAGGGACAGGGTTTTGATGCCGGGGAGCTGTTTTTT	CASKGQGFDAGELFF
NA	TRBV20-1	TRBJ1-2	NA	9	TGCAGTCCGCCGGGTGGCTACACCTTC	CSPPGGYTF
NA	TRBV27	TRBJ2-1	TRBD1	15	TGTGCCAGCAGTAATCCCACGACAGGGTACAATGAGCAGTTCTTC	CASSNPTTGYNEQFF
NA	TRBV28	TRBJ1-1	NA	15	TGTGCCAGCAGTCTCCGCTTCCGGGGGGACACTGAAGCTTTCTTT	CASSLRFRGDTEAFF
once	TRBV30	TRBJ2-3	TRBD2	14	TGTGCCTGGAGTAAGGGCGGGGGGGAAGATACGCAGTATTTT	CAWSKGGGEDTQYF
NA	TRBV10-1	TRBJ2-5	NA	16	TGCGCCAGCAGTCCCGGACTCGACGGTTCTGCAGAGACCCAGTACTTC	CASSPGLDGSAETQYF
once	TRBV9	TRBJ2-2	NA	16	TGTGCCAGCAGCGTCACCGGGACAACGAACACCGGGGAGCTGTTTTTT	CASSVTGTTNTGELFF
few	TRBV7-2	TRBJ2-7	TRBD1	14	TGTGCCAGCAGCTATGGGACAGGGGACTACGAGCAGTACTTC	CASSYGTGDYEQYF
few	TRBV28	TRBJ1-2	TRBD1	14	TGTGCCAGCAGAATTCCGGACAGGAATGGAGGCTACACCTTC	CASRIPDRNGGYTF
NA	TRBV6-6	TRBJ1-5	NA	16	TGTGCCACCCGGGGGGCGAAGGGCGAAATAAGCCAGCCCCAGCATTTT	CATRGAKGEISQPQHF
few	TRBV7-6	TRBJ2-7	TRBD2	17	TGTGCCAGCAGTCTCACTAGCGGGAGTTCAAGCTCCTACGAGCAGTACTTC	CASSLTSGSSSSYEQYF
NA	TRBV10-3	TRBJ2-7	NA	15	TGTGCCATCAGTGATCAGGGGGGCTCATCCTACGAGCAGTACTTC	CAISDQGGSSYEQYF
NA	TRBV4-1	TRBJ1-1	NA	17	TGCGCCAGCAGCCAAGATAACTGGGAGGGAGTCTTTACTGAAGCTTTCTTT	CASSQDNWEGVFTEAFF